Shown below are 17 T cell receptor beta chains from a single sample sequenced in a study of molecular identifiers for immune sequencing clone quantification (dated by TCRdb to 2017 to 2018). Library method: PCR. Data came from a NextSeq 500. In TCRdb, the public reads were trimmed at Q25 with fastp and aligned with MiXCR, with productive beta chains retained. CDR3 protein duplicates are merged, each entry listing the most common genes and DNA. Within this sample are over 85,000 distinct CDR3 sequences, with around a quarter of them counted one time only. The ten largest clonotypes hold roughly 0.8% of the sample. Sequencing was performed on naive CD8+ T cells from blood, with Jurkat cell RNA spiked in. The intended sense of this specimen's cell subset or site label: FACS-sorted CD8+CD4-CCR7+CD45RA+ naive T cells. The receptor source for this set is a human donor in good health. Some libraries in this study had Jurkat cell RNA spiked in.

This clonotype has more than one count but fewer than ten. This sequence joins TRBV4-3 and TRBJ2-3; TRBD2 matches at 8 bases. CDR3 length equals 15 residues. Germline trimming cut 1 base from V and 4 bases from J; bases unmatched to any gene: 4. Per the germline V gene, CDR1 is LGHNA and CDR2 is YSLEER. Written as DNA, the CDR3 is TGCGCCAGCAGCCAAGGGGGGACTAGGGCAGATACGCAGTATTTT. It translates to CASSQGGTRADTQYF.

This clonotype was counted a few times. DNA for the CDR3: TGTGCCAGCACCACCGTCGTGGTAGCGGGCCCTCCGCACGAGCAGTACTTC. It codes for CASTTVVVAGPPHEQYF. The chain recombines TRBV6-2 or TRBV6-3 with TRBJ2-7; 7 bases map to TRBD2. There are 17 residues in the CDR3. V dropped 7 bases and J dropped 5; count of bases not matched to a gene: 20. The germline V gene encodes CDR1 MNHEY and CDR2 SVGEGT.

This clonotype was detected only a few times. The chain is built from TRBV5-1 and TRBJ1-2; TRBD1 matches at 9 bases. The CDR3 is 14 amino acids. Per the germline V gene, CDR1 is SGHRS and CDR2 is YFSETQ. J was trimmed by 2 bases and V by 5 bases; bases with no gene match: 4. CDR3 amino acids: CASSYTGGNYGYTF. CDR3 nucleotides: TGCGCCAGCAGTTATACAGGGGGCAACTATGGCTACACCTTC. The entire variable domain, with the rest obtained from reference TRBV5-1 and TRBJ1-2, is as follows: KAGVTQTPRYLIKTRGQQVTLSCSPISGHRSVSWYQQTPGQGLQFLFEYFSETQRNKGNFPGRFSGRQFSNSRSEMNVSTLELGDSALYLCASSYTGGNYGYTFGSGTRLTVV.

This chain joins TRBV19 and TRBJ2-5, with TRBD2 as a possible D gene (5 bases). V was cut by 6 bases and J by 5 bases, with 19 bases left in between. This CDR3 has 15 amino acids. Germline V gene sequence: CDR1 LNHDA, CDR2 SQIVND (reference sequence). CDR3 region: CASSLGQVQRETQYF. The CDR3 DNA reads as TGTGCCAGTAGCCTCGGTCAGGTGCAGCGGGAGACCCAGTACTTC. The entire variable domain, with the rest obtained from reference TRBV19 and TRBJ2-5, is as follows: DGGITQSPKYLFRKEGQNVTLSCEQNLNHDAMYWYRQDPGQGLRLIYYSQIVNDFQKGDIAEGYSVSREKKESFPLTVTSAQKNPTAFYLCASSLGQVQRETQYFGPGTRLLVL.

This clonotype was picked up many times. In DNA, the CDR3 is TGCAGCGTGCGTCACACCGGGGACTACGAGCAGTACTTC. It is translated as CSVRHTGDYEQYF. The V and J genes are TRBV29-1 and TRBJ2-7, with a tentative D call TRBD2 (5 bases). The germline CDR1 and CDR2 sequences are SQVTM and ANQGSEA. CDR3 length: 13 residues. Trimming left V 6 bases short and J 3 bases short, with 15 bases between.

This clonotype was counted at least ten times. The chain carries TRBV20-1 and TRBJ1-2, with D maybe TRBD1 (6 bases). The CDR3 extends over 13 amino acids. Trimming removed 4 bases at V and 2 bases at J, with 11 bases between. From germline, CDR1 is DFQATT and CDR2 SNEGSKA (reference sequence). Here the CDR3 DNA reads TGCAGTGCTAAGTGGACAGAGAACTATGGCTACACCTTC. Its translation is CSAKWTENYGYTF.

Remarks on this clonotype: The junction and the germline gene differ at one end; a read error may be behind it. The genes are TRBV12-3 or TRBV12-4 and TRBJ1-1; 11 bases align to TRBD1. The CDR3 loop spans 19 amino acids. This CDR3 reads CASRPDRGHVGRMNTEASF. The CDR3 nucleotides read TGTGCCAGCAGACCGGACAGGGGGCATGTGGGCCGCATGAACACTGAAGCTTCCTTT.

The chain uses TRBV7-2 and TRBJ2-7, with D perhaps assigned TRBD1 or TRBD2 (5 bases each). The ends were cut back, 5 bases at V and 3 bases at J, with 17 bases in the middle. The CDR3 consists of 15 residues. CDR1 is SGHTA and CDR2 is FQGNSA in the germline V gene. As DNA, the CDR3 is TGTGCCAGCAGCCACCCGGGACGGGGCCTCTACGAGCAGTACTTC. Translated: CASSHPGRGLYEQYF.

This clonotype was counted at least ten times. The chain is built from TRBV20-1 and TRBJ2-7; D is perhaps TRBD2 (6 bases). V was cut by 3 bases and J by 3 bases, with 15 bases left in between. Looked up from germline, CDR1 is DFQATT and CDR2 is SNEGSKA (reference sequence). This CDR3 comprises 14 residues. CDR3 nucleotide sequence: TGCAGTGCTAGGATTGGAGGGGTAAACTACGAGCAGTACTTC. Translation: CSARIGGVNYEQYF.

This clonotype was seen at least ten times. The rearrangement links TRBV14 to TRBJ2-5; the D is unclear. Germline loops: CDR1 SGHDN, CDR2 FVKESK. V was cut by 0 bases and J by 5 bases, with 16 bases left in between. The CDR3 is made up of 16 amino acids. The CDR3 here is CASSQDPPGPSETQYF. In nucleotides, the CDR3 is TGTGCCAGCAGCCAAGACCCTCCTGGACCTTCGGAGACCCAGTACTTC.

The sample holds many counts of this clonotype. This rearrangement joins TRBV7-9 to TRBJ2-7, with TRBD2 matching 9 bases. The CDR3 is 14 amino acids. V trimming: 1 base; J trimming: 7 bases; junction bases outside the gene matches: 5. Per germline, CDR1 SEHNR and CDR2 FQNEAQ (reference sequence). The CDR3 region is CASSLVLAGSEQYF. Here the CDR3 DNA reads TGTGCCAGCAGCTTAGTTCTAGCGGGAAGTGAGCAGTACTTC.

As regards this clonotype: Germline and junction disagree at one end, which may indicate a read error. This chain joins TRBV6-5 and TRBJ2-3, with TRBD2 matching over 9 bases. This CDR3 contains 17 residues. Germline V gives CDR1 MNHEY, CDR2 SVGAGI. The CDR3 region is CASTGGSGGDGTATRYF. The CDR3 bases are TGTGCCAGCACTGGGGGTAGCGGGGGTGACGGCACAGCTACGCGGTATTTT.

In regard to this clonotype: This clone may be a read error of a much larger clone one base away. J is TRBJ1-5 and V is TRBV7-9; D possibly corresponds to TRBD1 (6 bases). The CDR3 runs 15 residues. The germline V and J ends were trimmed by 1 base and 2 bases, with 9 bases remaining between them. The germline gives CDR1 SEHNR, CDR2 FQNEAQ (reference sequence). CDR3 region: CASSLGTDGNQPQHF. In DNA form, the CDR3 reads TGTGCCAGCAGCTTAGGGACAGATGGCAATCAGCCCCAGCATTTT. Full variable domain (rest looked up from reference TRBV7-9 and TRBJ1-5): DTGVSQNPRHKITKRGQNVTFRCDPISEHNRLYWYRQTLGQGPEFLTYFQNEAQLEKSRLLSDRFSAERPKGSFSTLEIQRTEQGDSAMYLCASSLGTDGNQPQHFGDGTRLSIL.

This clonotype was counted many times. The chain is built from TRBV28 and TRBJ2-7; 7 bases align to TRBD1. This CDR3 region has 13 residues. V shed 6 bases, J shed 2 bases, and the junction held 4 bases outside the gene matches. Germline CDR1 and CDR2: MDHEN and SYDVKM. DNA for the CDR3: TGTGCCAGCAGGACAGGGTACGCCTACGAGCAGTACTTC. Its protein product is CASRTGYAYEQYF.

V is TRBV12-3 or TRBV12-4 and J is TRBJ1-1, with D possibly matching TRBD1 (5 bases). Between the trimmed V and J ends, which lost 3 bases and 9 bases, there was a span of 8 bases. CDR3 size: 11 residues. CDR3 amino acids: CASSFGGKAFF. CDR3 in DNA: TGTGCCAGCAGTTTTGGGGGGAAAGCTTTCTTT.

The chain recombines TRBV5-6 with TRBJ2-1; 10 bases map to TRBD2. The germline V gene has CDR1 SGHDT and CDR2 YYEEEE. V gave up 7 bases and J gave up 2 bases; unmatched junction bases: 3. The CDR3 contains 14 residues. CDR3 sequence (DNA): TGTGCCAGCCAGAGCGGGAGGGCCTACAATGAGCAGTTCTTC. Translation: CASQSGRAYNEQFF. The variable domain in full, with the rest retrieved from reference TRBV5-6 and TRBJ2-1, is DAGVTQSPTHLIKTRGQQVTLRCSPKSGHDTVSWYQQALGQGPQFIFQYYEEEERQRGNFPDRFSGHQFPNYSSELNVNALLLGDSALYLCASQSGRAYNEQFFGPGTRLTVL.

As to this clonotype: This clone may be a read error of a much larger clone one base away. The chain has TRBV30 and TRBJ2-3; TRBD2 matches at 11 bases. V trimming: 1 base; J trimming: 5 bases; junction bases outside the gene matches: 2. Germline CDR1 GTSNPN, CDR2 SVGIG (reference sequence). The CDR3 totals 14 residues. The CDR3 nucleotides read TGTGCCTGGAGTGCACTAGCGGGAGTAGATACGCAGTATTTT. Amino acid sequence: CAWSALAGVDTQYF.